Following are 28 T cell receptor beta chains from one sample sequenced in a study of blood T cell repertoires in COVID-19. Method: immunoSEQ multiplex PCR; TCRdb's copy keeps in-frame clones and lacks some. This table holds 95,000 or so clones, roughly 80% found once. Specimen: peripheral blood. Source of these receptors: a man at least 80 years old with active or convalescent COVID-19.

The chain recombines TRBV19 with TRBJ1-5, with 7 bases matching TRBD1. This CDR3 is built from 15 residues. The J segment lost 4 bases and the V segment lost 7 bases, leaving 10 bases of the junction unmatched. Germline V gene data show CDR1 as LNHDA and CDR2 as SQIVND (reference sequence). This CDR3 reads CASTGGTLVNQPQHF. The CDR3 DNA follows: TGTGCCAGTACAGGGGGAACATTGGTTAATCAGCCCCAGCATTTT.

V usage is TRBV6-1 and J usage is TRBJ1-1, with D perhaps matching TRBD1 (6 bases). The CDR3 runs 15 residues. Germline lookup yields CDR1 MNHNS and CDR2 SASEGT. Trimming cost V 0 bases and J 4 bases, with 12 bases left between them. The CDR3 DNA sequence: TGTGCCAGCAGTGAAGCCGCAGGGGAGGGCACTGAAGCTTTCTTT. Translated, it gives CASSEAAGEGTEAFF.

The V call is TRBV18, the J call TRBJ2-7; the match to TRBD1 covers 10 bases. Per germline, CDR1 KGHSH and CDR2 LQKENI. There are 15 residues in the CDR3. Trimming took 5 bases from V and 0 from J; bases not matched to a gene: 4. The CDR3 DNA reads as TGTGCCAGCTCAGTAGGGACAGGGGTCTCCTACGAGCAGTACTTC. Residues: CASSVGTGVSYEQYF.

Comments on this clone: This CDR3 is also generated by other DNA sequences in the sample. V and J are TRBV7-8 and TRBJ1-5; D remains ambiguous. CDR1 is SGHVS, CDR2 FQNEAQ, per germline. V was clipped by 5 bases and J by 7 bases, with 12 bases between them. This CDR3 region has 13 residues. CDR3 loop: CASSPISNQPQHF. CDR3 sequence (DNA): TGTGCCAGCAGCCCAATCTCTAACCAGCCCCAGCATTTT. The full variable domain, completed using reference TRBV7-8 and TRBJ1-5, is GAGVSQSPRYKVAKRGQDVALRCDPISGHVSLFWYQQALGQGPEFLTYFQNEAQLDKSGLPSDRFFAERPEGSVSTLKIQRTQQEDSAVYLCASSPISNQPQHFGDGTRLSIL.

This chain connects TRBV7-8 to TRBJ1-3; TRBD1 matches at 9 bases. CDR1 is SGHVS and CDR2 is FQNEAQ in the germline V gene. J lost 2 bases, V lost 5 bases, and 7 bases had no gene match. The CDR3 totals 16 residues. The CDR3, as DNA: TGTGCCAGCAGCCTCGCGACAGGGGGAACTGGAAACACCATATATTTT. Translating it yields CASSLATGGTGNTIYF. Drawing the rest from reference TRBV7-8 and TRBJ1-3, the complete variable domain is GAGVSQSPRYKVAKRGQDVALRCDPISGHVSLFWYQQALGQGPEFLTYFQNEAQLDKSGLPSDRFFAERPEGSVSTLKIQRTQQEDSAVYLCASSLATGGTGNTIYFGEGSWLTVV.

In this sample, this clone turned up a few times. The chain uses TRBV30 and TRBJ1-5; unclear D gene. CDR1 and CDR2 (germline): GTSNPN, SVGIG (reference sequence). There are 13 residues in the CDR3. V was clipped by 0 bases and J by 6 bases, with 9 bases between them. CDR3 loop: CAWSVGEIQPQHF. In DNA form, the CDR3 reads TGTGCCTGGAGTGTCGGGGAAATTCAGCCCCAGCATTTT.

CDR3 in amino acids: CASSSSGGIVYGYTF. The CDR3 region has the DNA TGTGCCAGCAGCTCGAGCGGCGGGATCGTCTATGGCTACACCTTC. The rearrangement links TRBV5-4 to TRBJ1-2; D call uncertain. Trimming shortened V by 3 bases and J by 4 bases, and 16 bases separated the two germline ends. The CDR3 consists of 15 residues. CDR1 is SGHNT, CDR2 YYREEE, per germline (reference sequence).

This rearrangement joins TRBV10-3 to TRBJ2-3; TRBD2 aligns across 10 bases. Losses at the gene ends were 5 bases for V and 2 bases for J; bases not matched to a gene: 1. This CDR3 region has 14 residues. Germline V gene lookup returns CDR1 ENHRY and CDR2 SYGVKD. The CDR3 bases are TGTGCCATCAGTCTAGCGGGGGACACAGATACGCAGTATTTT. Translated: CAISLAGDTDTQYF.

CDR3 DNA: TGTGCCAGCAGCTTCACACAGTCGAACACTGAAGCTTTCTTT. Protein: CASSFTQSNTEAFF. The chain links TRBV7-2 to TRBJ1-1; D call uncertain. CDR3 length: 14 amino acids. V was shortened by 3 bases and J by 1 base, with 9 bases between the two germline ends. The germline V gene encodes CDR1 SGHTA and CDR2 FQGNSA.

V usage is TRBV27 and J usage is TRBJ1-4; D is unclear. V was clipped by 7 bases and J by 3 bases, with 15 bases between them. This CDR3 is 15 amino acids long. Per germline, CDR1 MNHEY and CDR2 SMNVEV (reference sequence). The CDR3 is CASTPRGPPNEKLFF. CDR3 DNA sequence: TGTGCCAGCACCCCTCGCGGCCCACCTAATGAAAAACTGTTTTTT.

The chain links TRBV19 to TRBJ1-4; D is perhaps TRBD1 (5 bases). The CDR3 covers 15 residues. CDR1 LNHDA and CDR2 SQIVND come from the germline V gene (reference sequence). The V and J ends lost 6 bases and 0 bases respectively, with 11 bases between them. This CDR3 is CASRDRGATNEKLFF. As DNA, the CDR3 is TGTGCCAGTAGAGACCGGGGGGCAACTAATGAAAAACTGTTTTTT.

The J gene is TRBJ2-7, the V gene TRBV7-9, with 10 bases fitting TRBD1. The CDR3 runs to 15 residues. Germline V CDR1 and CDR2: SEHNR, FQNEAQ (reference sequence). V gave up 0 bases and J gave up 6 bases; unmatched junction bases: 5. CDR3 coding DNA: TGTGCCAGCAGCTTAGCGGTGACAGGGGGCGGCGAGCAGTACTTC. Amino acids: CASSLAVTGGGEQYF.

The genes are TRBV3-1 (or the pseudogene TRBV3-2) and TRBJ2-6; D is ambiguous. CDR1 and CDR2 from the germline V gene are LGHDT and YNNKEL (reference sequence). The V and J ends lost 2 bases and 3 bases respectively, with 11 bases between them. The CDR3 consists of 16 residues. The CDR3 DNA reads TGTGCCAGCAGCCAAAGAGGCACGTTTGGGGCCAACGTCCTGACTTTC. It specifies CASSQRGTFGANVLTF.

The chain couples TRBV18 to TRBJ1-4; 10 bases map to TRBD1. The germline gives CDR1 KGHSH, CDR2 LQKENI. Trimming at V came to 3 bases and at J to 8 bases, leaving 9 bases not matched to a gene. This CDR3 is 16 amino acids long. This CDR3 is CASSPDWTGGREKLFF. CDR3 nucleotides: TGTGCCAGCTCACCTGATTGGACAGGGGGGAGAGAAAAACTGTTTTTT.

The rearrangement links TRBV7-9 to TRBJ2-7; D may be TRBD2 (6 bases). The CDR3 covers 13 residues. The germline V gene encodes CDR1 SEHNR and CDR2 FQNEAQ (reference sequence). Trimming cost V 8 bases and J 4 bases, with 15 bases left between them. The CDR3 DNA sequence: TGTGCCAGCGCCGAGGGACTGCCGTACGAGCAGTACTTC. It is translated as CASAEGLPYEQYF.

The chain carries TRBV7-3 and TRBJ2-7; D may be TRBD1 (6 bases). Germline V gene sequence: CDR1 SGHTA, CDR2 FQGTGA. Between the trimmed V and J ends, which lost 5 bases and 5 bases, there was a span of 16 bases. This CDR3 has 14 residues. CDR3 coding DNA: TGTGCCAGCAGCCCATGGGGGCGAGGAGACGAGCAGTACTTC. Translated, it gives CASSPWGRGDEQYF.

The CDR3 region has the DNA TGTGCCAGCAGTTATTTACAGGGGGCCTTAGGGGCTTTCTTT. Its protein product is CASSYLQGALGAFF. The rearrangement links TRBV6-5 to TRBJ1-1; 9 bases are a match to TRBD1. V was pared by 3 bases and J by 11 bases, with 10 bases of the junction left unmatched. This CDR3 contains 14 residues. Germline loops: CDR1 MNHEY, CDR2 SVGAGI.

This chain uses TRBV6-6 with TRBJ1-1, with D perhaps TRBD1 (6 bases). The length of the CDR3 is 14 residues. V was cut by 7 bases and J by 4 bases, with 16 bases left in between. Per the germline V gene, CDR1 is MNHNY and CDR2 is SVGAGI (reference sequence). CDR3 bases: TGTGCCAGCACCCACGCCGGGGGGCCCACTGAAGCTTTCTTT. Amino acid sequence: CASTHAGGPTEAFF.

The chain combines TRBV4-2 with TRBJ2-3, with TRBD2 identical over 11 bases. The germline V gene encodes CDR1 LGHNA and CDR2 YNFKEQ. The CDR3 covers 16 residues. The V and J ends lost 1 base and 1 base, in that order; junction bases with no gene match: 1. CDR3 DNA: TGTGCCAGCAGCCAAGCGGGACTAGCGGGCACAGATACGCAGTATTTT. As protein: CASSQAGLAGTDTQYF.

The chain couples TRBV6-2 or TRBV6-3 to TRBJ2-7, with a weak D call TRBD1 (5 bases). V was cut by 4 bases and J by 2 bases, with 15 bases left in between. Germline CDR1 and CDR2: MNHEY and SVGEGT. This CDR3 spans 15 amino acids. The CDR3 DNA reads as TGTGCCAGCAGTTCTTCCTACGTAGGGGCCTACGAGCAGTACTTC. Translation gives CASSSSYVGAYEQYF.

This clone has a handful of counts. The chain has TRBV5-6 and TRBJ1-5; 9 nucleotides align to TRBD1. The V gene's germline CDR1 is SGHDT and CDR2 YYEEEE. J gave up 4 bases and V 4 bases, and 12 bases lay outside the gene matches. The CDR3 covers 17 residues. The CDR3 DNA is TGTGCCAGCAGCATAGGACAGGGGATGAGGGTTAATCAGCCCCAGCATTTT. This codes for CASSIGQGMRVNQPQHF.

This chain joins TRBV6-2 or TRBV6-3 and TRBJ1-4, with 8 bases fitting TRBD1. V was pared by 2 bases and J by 7 bases, with 3 bases of the junction left unmatched. The germline gives CDR1 MNHEY, CDR2 SVGEGT. The CDR3 runs to 14 residues. The CDR3 region is CASSYAGGGEKLFF. The CDR3 DNA is TGTGCCAGCAGTTACGCAGGGGGCGGTGAAAAACTGTTTTTT.

The chain carries TRBV3-1 (or the pseudogene TRBV3-2) and TRBJ1-6; weak D call: TRBD1 (6 bases). The CDR3 covers 15 residues. CDR1 and CDR2 from the germline V gene are LGHDT and YNNKEL (reference sequence). Trimming pared 4 bases from V and 6 bases from J, leaving 13 bases between. In nucleotides, the CDR3 is TGTGCCAGCAGCCTTAACACAGGGACTAATTCACCCCTCCACTTT. This codes for CASSLNTGTNSPLHF.

The chain carries TRBV5-1 and TRBJ2-3; no reliable D call. The length of the CDR3 is 15 residues. The V and J ends lost 4 bases and 2 bases respectively, with 14 bases between them. Germline V lookup: CDR1 SGHRS, CDR2 YFSETQ. CDR3 amino acids: CASSPLGHTTDTQYF. The CDR3 nucleotides are TGCGCCAGCAGCCCCCTGGGCCACACCACAGATACGCAGTATTTT. The whole variable domain, filled in from reference TRBV5-1 and TRBJ2-3, reads KAGVTQTPRYLIKTRGQQVTLSCSPISGHRSVSWYQQTPGQGLQFLFEYFSETQRNKGNFPGRFSGRQFSNSRSEMNVSTLELGDSALYLCASSPLGHTTDTQYFGPGTRLTVL.

This rearrangement joins TRBV4-2 to TRBJ2-3, with a possible D match to TRBD1 (7 bases). From germline, CDR1 is LGHNA and CDR2 YNFKEQ. Trimming took 4 bases from V and 1 from J, leaving 12 bases between them. This CDR3 contains 15 residues. This CDR3 is CASSPSRGGTDTQYF. The CDR3 nucleotides are TGTGCCAGCAGCCCGTCCAGGGGGGGCACAGATACGCAGTATTTT.

J is TRBJ1-6 and V is TRBV6-2 or TRBV6-3; maybe TRBD1 (5 bases). V lost 5 bases and J lost 7, with 12 bases in between. Germline loops: CDR1 MNHEY, CDR2 SVGEGT. This CDR3 comprises 14 residues. CDR3 region: CASSKGRENSPLHF. CDR3 bases: TGTGCCAGCAGTAAGGGACGGGAGAATTCACCCCTCCACTTT.

The genes are TRBV6-1 and TRBJ2-7; D is unresolved. Trimming left V 1 base short and J 2 bases short, with 12 bases between. This CDR3 comprises 15 residues. Per the germline V gene, CDR1 is MNHNS and CDR2 is SASEGT. CDR3 sequence (DNA): TGTGCCAGCAGTGAAGTATTTGGCGGCCCCTACGAGCAGTACTTC. Translating it yields CASSEVFGGPYEQYF.

J is TRBJ1-4 and V is TRBV4-1, with D perhaps TRBD1 (5 bases). The V end was cut by 4 bases, the J end by 11 bases, with 20 bases between. Per germline, CDR1 MGHRA and CDR2 YSYEKL. This CDR3 has 15 residues. The CDR3, as DNA: TGCGCCAGCAGCCGGGAAAGGGGCAGGGTCGGGAAACTGTTTTTT. Translated, it gives CASSRERGRVGKLFF.